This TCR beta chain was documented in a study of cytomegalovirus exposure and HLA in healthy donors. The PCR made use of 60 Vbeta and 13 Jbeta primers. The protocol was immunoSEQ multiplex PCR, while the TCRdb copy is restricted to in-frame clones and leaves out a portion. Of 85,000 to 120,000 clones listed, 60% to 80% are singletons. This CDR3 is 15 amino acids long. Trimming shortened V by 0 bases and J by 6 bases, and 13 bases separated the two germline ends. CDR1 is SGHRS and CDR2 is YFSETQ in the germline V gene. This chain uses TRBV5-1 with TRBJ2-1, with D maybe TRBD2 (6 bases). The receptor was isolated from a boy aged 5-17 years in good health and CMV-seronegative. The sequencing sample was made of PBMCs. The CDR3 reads CASSLDGDWANEQFF. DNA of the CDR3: TGCGCCAGCAGCTTGGACGGGGACTGGGCCAATGAGCAGTTCTTC.